The clone carrying this T cell receptor beta chain showed up just a few times. The antigen remains unidentified. The second PCR ran about 7 to 12 cycles with a sample-barcoded 5' primer and J-beta primers. TCRdb re-derived calls from the 5' RACE reads in MiXCR, one entry per CDR3 protein. The table lists over 600,000 distinct CDR3 sequences, about half of them singletons. The data were taken from a study of blood T cells in healthy people across ages. Overall study: Capture via template switching afforded approximately one barcoded beta molecule per two T cells. General study findings and limits: Significant beta diversity loss was already apparent by age approximately 37, declining roughly linearly. Higher diversity, along with more naive CD4+ cells, distinguished long-lived donors from aged donors.

The amount of total RNA extracted per sample was at least 6 micrograms. Germline lookup yields CDR1 DFQATT and CDR2 SNEGSKA (reference sequence). This CDR3 has 13 amino acids. V lost 3 bases to trimming and J lost 5 bases, with 14 bases between them. Sequences were obtained from blood. The V and J genes are TRBV20-1 and TRBJ2-7; possible D gene TRBD2, 5 bases. The clonotype was recovered from a man older than 75 in good health. CDR3 DNA: TGCAGTGCTAGCTCGGCGTCCGGGGACGAGCAGTACTTC. The encoded protein is CSASSASGDEQYF.